This TCR beta chain was retrieved from a study of blood T cell repertoires in COVID-19 (dated by TCRdb to 2018 to 2021). Describing the broader study: Samples covering the acute and convalescent phases of COVID-19 were provided by collaborators in the United States, Italy and Spain. The prospective study material was composed of cDNA or gDNA derived from T cells, B-cell-depleted T cells, or PBMCs. The dataset comprised deeply sampled blood TCRbeta repertoires from subjects exposed to, actively infected with, or recovered from COVID-19. The repertoires were made available in a free public database intended to serve as a resource for research on the immune response to SARS-CoV-2. The samples were drawn from two sources: the first 160 participants of the ongoing ImmuneRACE study, and some 1,300 subjects contributed by 6 global collaborators. The sample metadata nearly always contained a de-identified subject ID, COVID-19 status, age in years and sex. Where available, HLA class I and class II types were taken from metadata supplied by the sample provider and were not determined by assay-based typing.

Reading from cysteine to phenylalanine, the CDR3 counts 17 amino acids. Only the CDR3 DNA is retained, 51 bases long and in frame from the first base. Reading the germline V gene gives CDR1 SGDLS and CDR2 YYNGEE. Compared with germline, V lacks 3 bases and J lacks 7 bases; bases without a gene match: 13. Collaborating institutions collected whole blood in K2EDTA tubes following their own protocols. For TCRbeta analysis, collaborators shipped samples as frozen whole blood, isolated PBMCs, or DNA extracted from either of those sample types. TCRbeta CDR3 regions were amplified from genomic DNA by means of the immunoSEQ Assay, a bias-controlled multiplex PCR. Turning to the authors' computational methods: Within the assay, amplification of reference gene primers was used to estimate how many nucleated cells each sample contained. To quantify the absolute abundance of each unique TCRbeta CDR3 rearrangement, sequence reads were collapsed and filtered. For each sample, productive Simpson clonality was calculated by taking the square root of Simpson's diversity index across productive rearrangements. The table comes from immuneACCESS by way of TCRdb, which keeps in-frame sequences with V and J called. Part of the clones is missing from these tables; in studies checked, under half for an unresolved V gene and the rest for unknown reasons. V, J and clone size were drawn from that table, and D and trimming were deduced from the DNA. Present in this sample are tens of thousands of clones, almost 90% of which were seen just once. The leading ten clones occupy over 1.5% of the sample.

What the authors observed across the whole study: Clinical and demographic metadata were provided uncurated, with the amount varying by source and participant.

On this clone: Which antigen it targets is not known. No per-base quality is available; no much larger clone lies one base away.

This receptor was taken from a woman in her sixties or seventies with active COVID-19. Sample: peripheral blood. The V gene is TRBV9 and the J gene is TRBJ2-1; 10 central nucleotides agree with TRBD1. The CDR3 in this case is CASSGGIWGQGKNEQFF. The DNA is as follows: TGTGCCAGCAGCGGAGGGATATGGGGACAGGGGAAAAATGAGCAGTTCTTC.